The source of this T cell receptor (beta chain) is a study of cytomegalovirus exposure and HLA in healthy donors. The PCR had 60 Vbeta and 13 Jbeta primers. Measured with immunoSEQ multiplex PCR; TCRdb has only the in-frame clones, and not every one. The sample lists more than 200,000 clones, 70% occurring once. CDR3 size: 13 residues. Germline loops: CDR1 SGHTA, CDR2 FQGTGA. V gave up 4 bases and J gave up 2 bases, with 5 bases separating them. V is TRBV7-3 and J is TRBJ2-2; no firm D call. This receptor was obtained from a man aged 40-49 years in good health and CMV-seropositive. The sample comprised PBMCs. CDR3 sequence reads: CASSSYNTGELFF. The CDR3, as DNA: TGTGCCAGCAGCTCCTATAACACCGGGGAGCTGTTTTTT.